The clone carrying this T cell receptor (beta chain) came up many times. What it recognizes is unknown. This sample is drawn from a study of regulatory T cells in long-lasting Graves disease. The germline V gene encodes CDR1 SGHVS and CDR2 FQNEAQ. Trimming stripped 5 bases from V and 1 base from J, with 17 bases between. The CDR3 contains 16 residues. General observations from the study: Persistent disease preferred TRBV28, TRBJ1-2 and TRBJ2-5; new disease, TRBV20-1 and TRBJ2-1. New patients shared 950 to 1,000 public clonotypes, fewer than the approximately 3,000 shared by persistent patients.

Arm-PCR of CDR3 regions and iRepertoire HTBI primers were the basis on which TCR beta libraries were built. Using its own MiXCR run on the multiplex PCR reads, TCRdb lists one record per CDR3 protein. The profile shows about 470,000 distinct CDR3 sequences, less than 25% of them singletons. Sample time point: persistent/refractory GD, antithyroid drugs over 5 years with positive TRAb. Following extraction of RNA from PBMCs, that RNA was used to make the TCR library. The patients were drawn from one endocrinology department in Xi'an, China. The chain is built from TRBV7-8 and TRBJ1-1; a possible D gene is TRBD1 (5 bases). This clonotype was obtained from a female donor with Graves disease. The sample here was peripheral blood mononuclear cells (PBMCs), taken when the disease was refractory, from a patient treated with antithyroid drugs. DNA for the CDR3: TGTGCCAGCAGCCTAACGTTCCGACAGCCGAACACTGAAGCTTTCTTT. Amino acids: CASSLTFRQPNTEAFF.